This T cell receptor (beta chain) originates from a study of blood T cells in healthy people across ages. This clonotype was found many times. Its antigen is unknown. PCR was performed a second time for 7 to 11 cycles using a sample-barcoded 5' primer and a J-beta primer mix. Researchers report that a template-switch adaptor with 12 random nucleotides tagged each cDNA molecule. MiXCR, run by TCRdb on the 5' RACE reads, gives a single entry per CDR3 protein. Of around 1.5 million distinct CDR3 sequences in the sample, around 36% were seen once. Study-level results: Investigators viewed diversity estimates from one million T cells as underestimates, the study reported.

This clonotype originated in a woman aged 25 to 45 in good health. The sequencing sample was made of blood.

The CDR3 DNA is TGCAGCGTTGGGGTCCGCGAGCAGTTCTTC. Residues: CSVGVREQFF. V and J are TRBV29-1 and TRBJ2-1; D is unresolved. The ends were cut back, 4 bases at V and 10 bases at J, with 8 bases in the middle. The CDR3 runs 10 residues. CDR1 is SQVTM, CDR2 ANQGSEA, per germline.